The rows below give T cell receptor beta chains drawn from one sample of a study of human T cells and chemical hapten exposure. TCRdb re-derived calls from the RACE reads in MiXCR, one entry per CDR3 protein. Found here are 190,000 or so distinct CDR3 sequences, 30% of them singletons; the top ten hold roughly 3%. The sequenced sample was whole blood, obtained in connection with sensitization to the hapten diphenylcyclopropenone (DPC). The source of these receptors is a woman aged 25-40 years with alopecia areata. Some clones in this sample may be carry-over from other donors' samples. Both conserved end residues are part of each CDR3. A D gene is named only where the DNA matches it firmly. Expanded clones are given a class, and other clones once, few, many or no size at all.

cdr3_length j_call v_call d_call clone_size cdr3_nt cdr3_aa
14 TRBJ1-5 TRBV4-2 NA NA TGTGCCAGCAGCCAAGGGGCAGGGGTTCAGCCCCAGCATTTT CASSQGAGVQPQHF
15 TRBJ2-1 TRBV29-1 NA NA TGCAGCGTTCGAAGCTCAATAAGCTCCTACAATGAGCAGTTCTTC CSVRSSISSYNEQFF
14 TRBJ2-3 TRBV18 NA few TGTGCCAGCTCACCCCCCGACGAAACAGATACGCAGTATTTT CASSPPDETDTQYF
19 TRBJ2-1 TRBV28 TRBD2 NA TGTGCCAGCAGTCCCGGACTAGCGGGGGCCACTATCTCCTACAATGAGCAGTTCTTC CASSPGLAGATISYNEQFF
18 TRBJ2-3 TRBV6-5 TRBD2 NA TGTGCCAGCAGCTCTAGATCGAGCGGGAGGAGGACGCGAGATACGCAGTATTTT CASSSRSSGRRTRDTQYF
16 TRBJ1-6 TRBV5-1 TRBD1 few TGCGCCAGCAGCTTTGGGGTGAGCAGGGGGAATTCACCCCTCCACTTT CASSFGVSRGNSPLHF
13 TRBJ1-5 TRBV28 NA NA TGTGCCAGCAGCCTGTACATAGATCAGCCCCAGCATTTT CASSLYIDQPQHF
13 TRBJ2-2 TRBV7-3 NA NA TGTGCCAGCAGCCAGGTGGGGTCCGGGGAGCTGTTTTTT CASSQVGSGELFF
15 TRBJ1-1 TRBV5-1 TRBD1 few TGCGCCAGCAGCACTTGGGACAGGAAGAACACTGAAGCTTTCTTT CASSTWDRKNTEAFF
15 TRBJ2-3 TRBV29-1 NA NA TGCAGCGTTGGGGGGGTCAAGGGAGCCACAGATACGCAGTATTTT CSVGGVKGATDTQYF
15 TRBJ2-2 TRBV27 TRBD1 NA TGTGCCAGCAGTTTATCGACAGGGCGCACCGGGGAGCTGTTTTTT CASSLSTGRTGELFF
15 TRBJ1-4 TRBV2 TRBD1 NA TGTGCCAGCAGGGGACAGGTTTCAACTAATGAAAAACTGTTTTTT CASRGQVSTNEKLFF
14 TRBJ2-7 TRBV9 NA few TGTGCCAGCAGCCTACGGACAGACGCCTACGAGCAGTACTTC CASSLRTDAYEQYF
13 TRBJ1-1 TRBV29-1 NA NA TGCAGCGTTGAACCGGGGTTGGACACTGAAGCTTTCTTT CSVEPGLDTEAFF
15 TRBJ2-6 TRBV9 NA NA TGTGCCAGCAGCCCCCACAACTCTGGGGCCAACGTCCTGACTTTC CASSPHNSGANVLTF
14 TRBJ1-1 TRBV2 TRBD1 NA TGTGCCAGCACCGGGACAGTAACGAACACTGAAGCTTTCTTT CASTGTVTNTEAFF
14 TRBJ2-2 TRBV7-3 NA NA TGTGCCAGCAGCCCTTCTGGGGCCACCGGGGAGCTGTTTTTT CASSPSGATGELFF
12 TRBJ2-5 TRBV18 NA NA TGTGCCAGCTCAACAGTTGGAGAGACCCAGTACTTC CASSTVGETQYF
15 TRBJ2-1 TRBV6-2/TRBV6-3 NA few TGTGCCAGCAGTTACTTGGGACGATCCGGTGATGAGCAGTTCTTC CASSYLGRSGDEQFF
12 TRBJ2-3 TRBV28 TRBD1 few TGTGCCAGCAACCAGGGGGCAGATACGCAGTATTTT CASNQGADTQYF
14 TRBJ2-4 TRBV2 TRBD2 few TGTGCCAGCGGACTAGCGGTAGCCAAAAACATTCAGTACTTC CASGLAVAKNIQYF
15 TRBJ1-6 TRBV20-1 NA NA TGCAGTGCTTCGCCTCCGGGACGGCGTAATTCACCCCTCCACTTT CSASPPGRRNSPLHF
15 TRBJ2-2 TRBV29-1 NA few TGCAGCGTGGAAGGTTCGTCCGCGAACACCGGGGAGCTGTTTTTT CSVEGSSANTGELFF
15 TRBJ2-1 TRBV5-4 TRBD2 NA TGTGCCAGCAGCTTGGGAGGTCCTAGCGGTAATGAGCAGTTCTTC CASSLGGPSGNEQFF
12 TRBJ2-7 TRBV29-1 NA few TGCAGCGTTGGGCAGAGTCGCTACGAGCAGTACTTC CSVGQSRYEQYF
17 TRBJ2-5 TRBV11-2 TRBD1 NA TGTGCCAGCAGCAAAACTACCGGACAGGGGGCAGGAGAGACCCAGTACTTC CASSKTTGQGAGETQYF
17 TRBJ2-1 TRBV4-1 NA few TGCGCCAGCAGCCAAGTATGGACGGACACCCGGGAGTATGAGCAGTTCTTC CASSQVWTDTREYEQFF
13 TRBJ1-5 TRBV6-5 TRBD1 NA TGTGCCAGCAGTTGGACAGGGGGTCAGCCCCAGCATTTT CASSWTGGQPQHF
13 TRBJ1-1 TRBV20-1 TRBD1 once TGCAGTGCGCAGGGGGCTTGGAACACTGAAGCTTTCTTT CSAQGAWNTEAFF
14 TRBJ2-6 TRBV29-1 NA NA TGCAGCGTTGTGGCGAGCTCTGGGGCCAACGTCCTGACTTTC CSVVASSGANVLTF
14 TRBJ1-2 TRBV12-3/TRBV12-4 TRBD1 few TGTGCCAGCAGTTCGGGACAGGTTAACTATGGCTACACCTTC CASSSGQVNYGYTF
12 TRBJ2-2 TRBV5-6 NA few TGTGCCAGCAGCTATTGGAACGGGGAGCTGTTTTTT CASSYWNGELFF